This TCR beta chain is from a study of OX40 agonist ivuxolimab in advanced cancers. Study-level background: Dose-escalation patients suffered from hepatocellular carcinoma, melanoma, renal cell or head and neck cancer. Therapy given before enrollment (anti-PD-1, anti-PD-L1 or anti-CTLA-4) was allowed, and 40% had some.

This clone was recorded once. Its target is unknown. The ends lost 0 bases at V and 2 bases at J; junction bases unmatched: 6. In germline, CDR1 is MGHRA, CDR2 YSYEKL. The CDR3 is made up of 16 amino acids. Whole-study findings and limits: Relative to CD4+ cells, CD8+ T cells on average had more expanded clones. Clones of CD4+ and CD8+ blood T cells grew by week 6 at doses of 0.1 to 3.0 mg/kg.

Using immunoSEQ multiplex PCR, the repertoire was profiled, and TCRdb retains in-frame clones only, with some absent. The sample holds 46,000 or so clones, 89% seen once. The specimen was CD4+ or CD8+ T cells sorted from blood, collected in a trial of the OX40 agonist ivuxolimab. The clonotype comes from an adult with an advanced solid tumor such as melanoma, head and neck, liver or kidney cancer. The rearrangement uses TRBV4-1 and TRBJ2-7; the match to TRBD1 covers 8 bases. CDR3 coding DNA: TGCGCCAGCAGCCAAGAACACTGGACAGGGCCCTACGAGCAGTACTTC. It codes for CASSQEHWTGPYEQYF.